What follows are 24 T cell receptor beta chains derived from one specimen sequenced in a study of blood T cell repertoires in COVID-19. Profiled with immunoSEQ multiplex PCR; TCRdb holds only in-frame clones, not every one. The sample yields roughly 180,000 clones, roughly four fifths seen once. Sequencing used PBMCs or T cells enriched from blood (not recorded which). The source is a man in his forties or fifties who had recovered from COVID-19.

The chain has TRBV6-5 and TRBJ1-2; 12 bases match TRBD1. J lost 8 bases, V lost 0 bases, and 7 bases had no gene match. In germline, CDR1 is MNHEY, CDR2 SVGAGI. The CDR3 sequence is 16 residues long. CDR3 in amino acids: CASSYSGTGGERGYTF. For the CDR3, the DNA is TGTGCCAGCAGTTACTCGGGGACAGGGGGCGAGAGGGGCTACACCTTC.

This chain connects TRBV6-5 to TRBJ1-1; TRBD1 matches at 7 bases. V lost 2 bases to trimming and J lost 4 bases; unmatched junction nucleotides: 4. This CDR3 is built from 14 residues. CDR1 is MNHEY and CDR2 is SVGAGI in the germline V gene. The CDR3 nucleotides read TGTGCCAGCAGTTACCAGACAGGGACCACTGAAGCTTTCTTT. It specifies CASSYQTGTTEAFF.

A few counts support this clone. V gene TRBV28 combines with J gene TRBJ1-1; TRBD1 is a possible D gene (5 bases). The CDR3 length is 15 residues. Trimming stripped 4 bases from V and 3 bases from J, with 15 bases between. Germline lookup yields CDR1 MDHEN and CDR2 SYDVKM. CDR3 protein: CASSWPGEEDTEAFF. The CDR3 DNA sequence: TGTGCCAGCAGTTGGCCGGGGGAGGAGGACACTGAAGCTTTCTTT.

V usage is TRBV7-2 and J usage is TRBJ2-5; a weak D match, TRBD1 (6 bases). With 0 bases removed from V and 2 bases from J, the gap between germline ends came to 10 bases. The CDR3 contains 15 residues. Germline assignment: CDR1 SGHTA and CDR2 FQGNSA. CDR3 in amino acids: CASSLAGGGQETQYF. Here the CDR3 DNA reads TGTGCCAGCAGCTTAGCAGGGGGTGGTCAAGAGACCCAGTACTTC.

The gene calls are TRBV21-1 and TRBJ2-7; the table gives TRBD2 as D, unverified against the DNA. TRBV21-1 represents a pseudogene. This CDR3 region has 13 residues. In DNA, the CDR3 is TGTGCCAGCAGCAAGTCAGGGACTAGCAAGCAGTACGTC. Translating gives CASSKSGTSKQYV.

The chain employs TRBV19 and TRBJ1-1, with D perhaps TRBD1 (6 bases). CDR1 is LNHDA and CDR2 is SQIVND in the germline V gene (reference sequence). V was pared by 4 bases and J by 0 bases, with 12 bases between. The CDR3 totals 15 residues. This chain's CDR3 is CASSRGGGLNTEAFF. CDR3 nucleotide sequence: TGTGCCAGTAGTAGGGGGGGCGGCCTGAACACTGAAGCTTTCTTT.

The chain joins TRBV5-1 to TRBJ1-1; possible D gene TRBD1, 5 bases. Germline V gives CDR1 SGHRS, CDR2 YFSETQ. Trimming left V 5 bases short and J 1 base short, with 12 bases between. The CDR3 consists of 14 residues. In nucleotides, the CDR3 is TGCGCCAGCAGACCTGATGACAGGAACACTGAAGCTTTCTTT. This translates into CASRPDDRNTEAFF.

The rearrangement joins TRBV19 to TRBJ2-2; D not resolved. This CDR3 has 13 amino acids. The germline V gene has CDR1 LNHDA and CDR2 SQIVND (reference sequence). Trimming cost V 6 bases and J 0 bases, with 5 bases left between them. The chain's CDR3 is CASRAANTGELFF. CDR3 in DNA: TGTGCCAGTAGGGCCGCGAACACCGGGGAGCTGTTTTTT.

This chain connects TRBV24-1 to TRBJ2-2; 9 nucleotides agree with TRBD2. The V gene's germline CDR1 is KGHDR and CDR2 SFDVKD. This CDR3 contains 17 residues. After removal of 1 base from V and 1 base from J, the junction contained 3 bases not matched to a gene. DNA of the CDR3: TGTGCCACCAGTGATTTACGGACTAGCGAGAACACCGGGGAGCTGTTTTTT. It specifies CATSDLRTSENTGELFF.

The rearrangement joins TRBV11-2 to TRBJ2-7; unclear D gene. Germline CDR1 and CDR2: SGHAT and FQNNGV. The V and J ends lost 5 bases and 5 bases respectively, with 10 bases between them. This CDR3 has 12 amino acids. The CDR3 protein is CASSPSRDEQYF. CDR3 sequence (DNA): TGTGCCAGCAGCCCCTCGAGAGACGAGCAGTACTTC.

In its sample, this clone was seen once. V gene TRBV6-2 or TRBV6-3 combines with J gene TRBJ1-2; 11 bases match TRBD1. This CDR3 has 16 residues. CDR1 MNHEY and CDR2 SVGEGT come from the germline V gene. J was trimmed by 5 bases and V by 2 bases; bases with no gene match: 7. The CDR3 loop is CASSYPPGQGVYGYTF. As DNA, the CDR3 is TGTGCCAGCAGTTACCCTCCGGGACAGGGGGTTTATGGCTACACCTTC.

The rearrangement links TRBV9 to TRBJ1-5; D ambiguous. V lost 4 bases, J lost 3 bases, and 14 bases lay in between. CDR3 size: 15 residues. CDR1 is SGDLS and CDR2 is YYNGEE in the germline V gene. CDR3 loop: CASSPRGQINQPQHF. The CDR3 coding sequence is TGTGCCAGCAGCCCTCGCGGTCAGATCAATCAGCCCCAGCATTTT.

The chain recombines TRBV4-1 with TRBJ2-5, with no clear D. There are 13 residues in the CDR3. Trimming removed 4 bases from V and 4 bases from J, with 10 bases in between. Germline CDR1 is MGHRA and CDR2 is YSYEKL. In DNA form, the CDR3 reads TGCGCCAGCAGCCGGTGGCAGGCAGAGACCCAGTACTTC. It is translated as CASSRWQAETQYF.

A few counts support this clone. This chain joins TRBV18 and TRBJ2-1, with 11 nucleotides matching TRBD2. V lost 4 bases, J lost 9 bases, and 8 bases stayed unmatched. The germline gives CDR1 KGHSH, CDR2 LQKENI. This CDR3 is built from 15 residues. CDR3 sequence (DNA): TGTGCCAGCTCACGAGGACTAGCGGGTTCCCCTGAGCAGTTCTTC. Its protein is CASSRGLAGSPEQFF.

The rearrangement joins TRBV19 to TRBJ2-1; D may be TRBD1 (7 bases). The CDR3 runs to 16 residues. V shed 5 bases and J shed 6 bases, with 20 bases lying between them. CDR1 and CDR2 from the germline V gene are LNHDA and SQIVND (reference sequence). CDR3 sequence: CASSGGSGRGRNEQFF. In DNA form, the CDR3 reads TGTGCCAGTAGTGGGGGTAGCGGAAGGGGGCGCAATGAGCAGTTCTTC.

Only a few counts were recorded for this clone. The rearrangement uses TRBV7-3 and TRBJ1-5; the D gene is possibly TRBD1 (5 bases). This CDR3 region has 13 residues. V was clipped by 1 base and J by 8 bases, with 9 bases between them. The germline V gene encodes CDR1 SGHTA and CDR2 FQGTGA. CDR3 DNA: TGTGCCAGCAGCTTAAATTGGGGGGAGCCCCAGCATTTT. This sequence encodes CASSLNWGEPQHF.

The CDR3 DNA reads TGTGCCAGCAGCGAAAGGGAGGGTGTCACAGATACGCAGTATTTT. The encoded protein is CASSEREGVTDTQYF. V and J are TRBV9 and TRBJ2-3, with 7 bases aligning to TRBD2. There are 15 residues in the CDR3. With 3 bases clipped from V and 2 bases from J, the junction kept 6 bases outside the gene matches. The V gene's germline CDR1 is SGDLS and CDR2 YYNGEE.

This clone was seen more than once but under ten times. The gene calls are TRBV18 and TRBJ1-5; 10 bases line up with TRBD1. V trimming: 4 bases; J trimming: 5 bases; junction bases outside the gene matches: 5. Germline V gene data show CDR1 as KGHSH and CDR2 as LQKENI. This CDR3 has 15 residues. The chain's CDR3 is CASSQGQGRDQPQHF. In DNA form, the CDR3 reads TGTGCCAGCTCACAGGGACAGGGGCGAGATCAGCCCCAGCATTTT.

The chain carries TRBV5-4 and TRBJ1-3; weak D call: TRBD1 (5 bases). Germline V gene lookup returns CDR1 SGHNT and CDR2 YYREEE (reference sequence). CDR3 length equals 15 residues. Trimming removed 0 bases at V and 4 bases at J, with 11 bases between. The CDR3 here is CASSLGEGSGNTIYF. CDR3 nucleotides: TGTGCCAGCAGCTTGGGGGAGGGGTCCGGAAACACCATATATTTT.

This CDR3 is CASTIPGANEKLFF. The DNA for the CDR3 is TGCGCCAGCACCATTCCGGGGGCTAATGAAAAACTGTTTTTT. J is TRBJ1-4 and V is TRBV5-1; D is possibly TRBD1 (5 bases). This CDR3 region has 14 residues. CDR1 is SGHRS and CDR2 is YFSETQ in the germline V gene. Trimming took 6 bases from V and 3 from J, leaving 12 bases between them.

Here the CDR3 DNA reads TGCGCCAGCAGTGAGCGGGTGTTCACAGATACGCAGTATTTT. Translation: CASSERVFTDTQYF. The rearrangement uses TRBV5-1 and TRBJ2-3; perhaps TRBD2 as D (6 bases). Trimming left V 5 bases short and J 2 bases short, with 12 bases between. Germline-derived CDR1 and CDR2 are SGHRS and YFSETQ. The CDR3 is 14 amino acids.

This clone was seen only once. The rearrangement uses TRBV9 and TRBJ2-1; 8 nucleotides match TRBD2. After removal of 4 bases from V and 3 bases from J, the junction contained 6 bases not matched to a gene. The CDR3 spans 15 residues. The germline V gene has CDR1 SGDLS and CDR2 YYNGEE. In DNA form, the CDR3 reads TGTGCCAGCAGCATAACCGGGACTAGCTACAATGAGCAGTTCTTC. Protein product: CASSITGTSYNEQFF.

This rearrangement joins TRBV5-1 to TRBJ1-4; 7 bases are a match to TRBD1. The CDR3 is made up of 18 amino acids. V was pared by 4 bases and J by 3 bases, with 15 bases of the junction left unmatched. Germline-derived CDR1 and CDR2 are SGHRS and YFSETQ. The CDR3 region has the DNA TGCGCCAGCAGCCGCACAGGGGTCCGGGCCCTCCCTAATGAAAAACTGTTTTTT. It yields the protein CASSRTGVRALPNEKLFF.

This chain joins TRBV11-2 and TRBJ2-3, with 12 bases matching TRBD2. With 5 bases clipped from V and 1 base from J, the junction kept 4 bases outside the gene matches. The CDR3 runs 16 residues. Germline lookup yields CDR1 SGHAT and CDR2 FQNNGV. The CDR3 nucleotides read TGTGCCAGCAGCCCCCGACTAGCGGGAGGCACAGATACGCAGTATTTT. Protein product: CASSPRLAGGTDTQYF.